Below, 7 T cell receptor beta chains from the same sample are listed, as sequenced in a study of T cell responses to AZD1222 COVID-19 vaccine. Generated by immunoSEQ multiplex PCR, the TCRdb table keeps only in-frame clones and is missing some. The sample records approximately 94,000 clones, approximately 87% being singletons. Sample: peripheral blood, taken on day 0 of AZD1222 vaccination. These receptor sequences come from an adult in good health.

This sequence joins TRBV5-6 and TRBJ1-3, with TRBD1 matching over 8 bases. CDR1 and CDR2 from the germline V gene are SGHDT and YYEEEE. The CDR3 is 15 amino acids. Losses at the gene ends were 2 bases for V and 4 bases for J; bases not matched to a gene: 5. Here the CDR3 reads CASSFTGGTGNTIYF. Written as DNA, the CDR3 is TGTGCCAGCAGCTTTACAGGGGGAACAGGAAACACCATATATTTT.

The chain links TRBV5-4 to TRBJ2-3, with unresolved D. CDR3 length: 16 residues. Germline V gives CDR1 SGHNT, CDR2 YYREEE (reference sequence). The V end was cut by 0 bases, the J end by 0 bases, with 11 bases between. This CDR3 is CASSLDGRPSTDTQYF. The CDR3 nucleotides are TGTGCCAGCAGCTTGGACGGGCGGCCTAGCACAGATACGCAGTATTTT. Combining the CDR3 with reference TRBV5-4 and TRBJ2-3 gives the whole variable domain ETGVTQSPTHLIKTRGQQVTLRCSSQSGHNTVSWYQQALGQGPQFIFQYYREEENGRGNFPPRFSGLQFPNYSSELNVNALELDDSALYLCASSLDGRPSTDTQYFGPGTRLTVL.

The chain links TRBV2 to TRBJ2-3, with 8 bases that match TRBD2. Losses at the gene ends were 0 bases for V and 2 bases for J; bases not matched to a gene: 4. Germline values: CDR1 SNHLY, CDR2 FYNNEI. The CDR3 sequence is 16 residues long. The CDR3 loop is CASSEASGTNTDTQYF. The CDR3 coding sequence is TGTGCCAGCAGTGAAGCTAGCGGGACCAACACAGATACGCAGTATTTT. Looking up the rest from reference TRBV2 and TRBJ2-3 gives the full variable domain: EPEVTQTPSHQVTQMGQEVILRCVPISNHLYFYWYRQILGQKVEFLVSFYNNEISEKSEIFDDQFSVERPDGSNFTLKIRSTKLEDSAMYFCASSEASGTNTDTQYFGPGTRLTVL.

This CDR3 reads CASRTGGGYGYTF. The CDR3 DNA reads as TGTGCCAGCAGAACAGGGGGCGGCTATGGCTACACCTTC. The J gene is TRBJ1-2, the V gene TRBV6-5; 9 nucleotides line up with TRBD1. CDR3 length: 13 amino acids. Germline-derived CDR1 and CDR2 are MNHEY and SVGAGI. V lost 6 bases and J lost 4; bases outside the gene matches: 3.

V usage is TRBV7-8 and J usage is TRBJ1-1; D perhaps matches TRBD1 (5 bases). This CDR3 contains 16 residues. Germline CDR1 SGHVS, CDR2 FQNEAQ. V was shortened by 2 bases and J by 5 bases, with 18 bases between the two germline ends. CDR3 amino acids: CASSLTNQGLWTEAFF. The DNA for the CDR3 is TGTGCCAGCAGCTTAACGAACCAGGGTCTTTGGACTGAAGCTTTCTTT.

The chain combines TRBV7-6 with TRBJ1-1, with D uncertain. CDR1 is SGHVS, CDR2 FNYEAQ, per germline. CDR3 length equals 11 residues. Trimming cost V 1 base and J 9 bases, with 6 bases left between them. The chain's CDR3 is CASSLDRKAFF. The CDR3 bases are TGTGCCAGCAGCTTAGATCGTAAAGCTTTCTTT.

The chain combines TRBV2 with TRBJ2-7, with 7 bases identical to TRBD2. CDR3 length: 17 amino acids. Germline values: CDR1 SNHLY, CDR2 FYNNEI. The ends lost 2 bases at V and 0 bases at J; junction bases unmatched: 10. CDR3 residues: CASSEPLGGFYSYEQYF. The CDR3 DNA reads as TGTGCCAGCAGTGAACCCCTCGGGGGGTTTTACTCCTACGAGCAGTACTTC.